The subject of this entry is one T cell receptor (beta chain). This receptor's antigen is unknown. No much larger clonotype is one base removed from it; base qualities were not supplied. CD8 naive samples were obtained by positive selection for CCR7 among CD45RO-negative cells, yielding a CD45RA+CCR7+ population from which TemRA cells were excluded. Donors were healthy HIV-negative adults with no recently reported acute infections or vaccinations. Only Caucasian adults living in Nashville, Tennessee, USA were represented among the donors. Blood was collected by leukapheresis, and PBMCs were isolated by Ficoll-Histopaque density gradient centrifugation and then cryopreserved in liquid nitrogen vapor phase. Purity and quantity of every magnetically sorted T cell population were checked by analytical flow cytometry. Genomic DNA was isolated from each sorted fraction and quantified by UV absorbance on a Nanodrop 2000c.

This sample was taken from a study of shared clonotypes between healthy human individuals (dated by TCRdb to the early 2020s). Background on the whole study: A few men and two women, aged 18 to 49 years, made up the cohort. For each donor, CD4 naive and CD4 memory were each run on three plates, CD8 naive on two plates, and CD8 memory on one plate. The study deeply sequenced blood TCR repertoires of about 5 healthy adults to estimate repertoire size and the extent of clonotype sharing between individuals. To increase sequencing depth and limit assay-specific biases, TCR repertoire library preparation and sequencing were carried out by different laboratories using diverse techniques. Leukapheresis yielded between about 0.9 and 9.5 billion PBMCs per donor.

TCR CDR3 regions were amplified from genomic DNA by multiplex PCR using the deep immunoSEQ assay. Extracted genomic DNA from each cell subset was distributed evenly across all wells of several immunoSEQ 96-well plates, and each plate was treated as a replicate. For sorted subsets, approximately 200 ng of genomic DNA, equivalent to 25,000 to 30,000 T cell genomes, went into each replicate PCR. The purified libraries were quantified using a Qubit 3.0 fluorometer, sized with a Bioanalyzer 2100, and then quantified again using the KAPA Library Quantification kit. A separate single-read 150-cycle Illumina NextSeq 550 flow cell was used to sequence each immunoSEQ 96-well plate. Turning to the authors' computational methods: The immunoSEQ output contained only junctional sequences without quality scores, so filtering could not match that applied to full-length reads. Sequences were annotated with PyIR, a Python wrapper for IgBLAST v1.9, using IMGT germline references to assign V/J genes and CDR3. Reads were filtered out if the reads had weak V/J assignments (E-value above 1e-6), no CDR3, stop codons, out-of-frame junctions, or ambiguous translated residues. V3J clonotypes were defined by identical inferred V gene, J gene, and CDR3 amino acid sequence. To compute the percentage overlap between repertoires, the number of shared unique clonotypes was divided by the size of the smaller repertoire. Repertoire richness was assessed with RTK rarefaction, the Chao1 estimator, and Recon v2.1 estimates of unobserved clonotypes. Generation probabilities for all TCRbeta clonotypes obtained by the gDNA method from a handful of donors were computed using OLGA. TCRdb obtained this table from immuneACCESS and retained in-frame rearrangements with V and J assigned. These tables miss some clones; where compared with another copy, unresolved V genes account for less than half of the shortfall, and the remainder is unexplained. The DNA was the basis for D and trimming; V, J and clone size are from that table. The sample table lists about 2,200,000 clones, 85% to 95% of them with a count of one. The top ten clonotypes cover approximately 1.7% of the sample.

Summary of the overall study and its limitations: Based on pairwise subsampling, the degree of clonotype sharing among donors was expected to be affected by sequencing depth. Compared with non-shared clonotypes, clonotypes shared by all four sorted-subset donors had higher generation probabilities. Because the study included a small number of donors, the genetic and exposure-history diversity represented was limited. Rarefaction of sorted-subset datasets indicated incomplete sequencing despite the large sequencing depth. When a handful of donors were compared, the shared fraction of clonotypes was about 5% for naive CD4, around 4% for naive CD8, about 2.5% for memory CD4, and roughly 0.4% for memory CD8. Sampling was restricted to blood, and TCR repertoires in tissue are likely to differ from TCR repertoires in blood. Naive subsets generally had larger estimated clonotype richness than memory subsets.

The sequence came from a young man in good health. Some clones in this sample may be carry-over from other donors' samples. The sequenced material came from naive CD8+ T cells from PBMCs. Explained via the paper, the cell subset or site label denotes: CD45RA+CCR7+.

In nucleotides, the sequence is TGTGCCAGCAGTGGGGCGGGGGCAAGGACTGAAGCTTTCTTT. This gives the protein CASSGAGARTEAFF. This chain joins TRBV6-1 to TRBJ1-1; the D gene is perhaps TRBD1, on 6 matching bases. In the germline V gene, CDR1 corresponds to MNHNS and CDR2 to SASEGT. Inclusive of the bounding cysteine and phenylalanine, the CDR3 is 14 residues long. The retained sequence is limited to the CDR3, 42 bases, with the frame set at the first base. At the junction V is shortened by 4 bases and J by 5 bases, with 14 bases in between.